Presented here are 21 T cell receptor beta chains from one specimen sequenced in a study of CD8 T cells in Susac syndrome. Reverse transcription of about 0.45 to 1 ug RNA was performed with random hexamers. MiXCR, run by TCRdb on the immunoSEQ multiplex PCR reads, gives a single entry per CDR3 protein. This table holds around 81,000 distinct CDR3 sequences, about 93% found once. The specimen sequenced was CD8+ T cells from PBMCs. The receptors shown here come from a human donor with Susac syndrome.

The chain couples TRBV29-1 to TRBJ2-2; D is unclear. The CDR3 loop spans 11 amino acids. From germline, CDR1 is SQVTM and CDR2 ANQGSEA. V was pared by 7 bases and J by 6 bases, with 9 bases between. CDR3: CSGNWAGELFF. The CDR3 DNA reads as TGCAGCGGGAATTGGGCCGGGGAGCTGTTTTTT.

The V gene is TRBV29-1, the J gene TRBJ2-7; 12 bases align to TRBD2. V lost 7 bases and J lost 2; bases outside the gene matches: 12. The CDR3 has 16 amino acids. CDR1 is SQVTM, CDR2 ANQGSEA, per germline. This chain's CDR3 is CSALPPTSGGPYEQYF. CDR3 coding DNA: TGCAGCGCTCTCCCCCCGACTAGCGGGGGACCCTACGAGCAGTACTTC.

The V gene is TRBV4-3, the J gene TRBJ2-1; 8 bases map to TRBD2. The CDR3 spans 16 residues. CDR1 is LGHNA, CDR2 YSLEER, per germline. Trimming at V came to 4 bases and at J to 3 bases, leaving 8 bases not matched to a gene. The DNA for the CDR3 is TGCGCCAGCAGCCTTGGTCAGCGGGAGTACTACAATGAGCAGTTCTTC. This gives the protein CASSLGQREYYNEQFF.

The genes are TRBV27 and TRBJ2-5; D possibly corresponds to TRBD2 (6 bases). CDR1 is MNHEY and CDR2 is SMNVEV in the germline V gene (reference sequence). V was cut by 4 bases and J by 4 bases, with 16 bases left in between. This CDR3 has 15 residues. Here the CDR3 DNA reads TGTGCCAGCAGTTATACTTGGGGAGCGGGAGAGACCCAGTACTTC. This codes for CASSYTWGAGETQYF.

This chain uses TRBV20-1 with TRBJ2-1; no clear D gene. Looked up from germline, CDR1 is DFQATT and CDR2 is SNEGSKA (reference sequence). The CDR3 loop spans 11 amino acids. Trimming cost V 6 bases and J 9 bases, with 12 bases left between them. The CDR3 DNA sequence: TGCAGTGCCCCCAGAGTAGGTGAGCAGTTCTTC. Translating it yields CSAPRVGEQFF.

The rearrangement uses TRBV7-9 and TRBJ2-7, with TRBD2 identical over 9 bases. CDR1 is SEHNR and CDR2 is FQNEAQ in the germline V gene (reference sequence). This CDR3 has 15 residues. The junction had 10 bases not matched to a gene; V was cut back by 7 bases and J by 3 bases. Here the CDR3 DNA reads TGTGCCAGCACCCAAATCGGGACTAGCCTCTACGAGCAGTACTTC. It specifies CASTQIGTSLYEQYF.

The rearrangement joins TRBV4-3 to TRBJ2-3, with D unclear. The CDR3 runs 16 residues. CDR1 is LGHNA, CDR2 YSLEER, per germline. The V end was cut by 1 base, the J end by 0 bases, with 11 bases between. CDR3 bases: TGCGCCAGCAGCCAAGGGTCGTGGGTAAGCACAGATACGCAGTATTTT. Residues: CASSQGSWVSTDTQYF.

This chain links TRBV5-6 with TRBJ2-1, with 11 positions matching TRBD2. The CDR3 covers 15 residues. CDR1 is SGHDT and CDR2 is YYEEEE in the germline V gene. V was pared by 0 bases and J by 8 bases, with 4 bases of the junction left unmatched. The chain's CDR3 is CASSLELAGAHEQFF. The CDR3, as DNA: TGTGCCAGCAGCTTGGAACTAGCGGGAGCCCATGAGCAGTTCTTC.

The count of this clonotype is one. The gene calls are TRBV29-1 and TRBJ2-1, with D tentatively TRBD1 or TRBD2 (5 bases each). The germline CDR1 and CDR2 sequences are SQVTM and ANQGSEA. The CDR3 sequence is 13 residues long. V gave up 3 bases and J gave up 2 bases, with 8 bases separating them. The CDR3 DNA follows: TGCAGCGTTGAGGGACGAACCTACAATGAGCAGTTCTTC. Its translation: CSVEGRTYNEQFF.

V and J are TRBV14 and TRBJ2-5; D is ambiguous. Germline V gene data show CDR1 as SGHDN and CDR2 as FVKESK. This CDR3 is 12 amino acids long. The V and J ends lost 4 bases and 1 base respectively, with 4 bases between them. This CDR3 is CASSPFQETQYF. The CDR3 DNA is TGTGCCAGCAGCCCCTTCCAAGAGACCCAGTACTTC.

The chain carries TRBV3-1 and TRBJ1-2; D perhaps matches TRBD1 (6 bases). The CDR3 totals 17 residues. The germline V gene has CDR1 LGHDT and CDR2 YNNKEL (reference sequence). With 8 bases removed from V and 4 bases from J, the gap between germline ends came to 26 bases. As DNA, the CDR3 is TGTGCCAGCGGGCTCCAGGACAGCACCCCTGAGGTCTATGGCTACACCTTC. The encoded protein is CASGLQDSTPEVYGYTF.

The rearrangement joins TRBV13 to TRBJ1-3; possible D gene TRBD1, 5 bases. Trimming shortened V by 0 bases and J by 2 bases, and 8 bases separated the two germline ends. The CDR3 has 15 residues. Per the germline V gene, CDR1 is PRHDT and CDR2 is FYEKMQ (reference sequence). The CDR3 DNA is TGTGCCAGCAGCTTAGGGATGGGGCCTGGAAACACCATATATTTT. Translated: CASSLGMGPGNTIYF.

This chain joins TRBV7-9 and TRBJ2-2, with D perhaps matching TRBD2 (6 bases). The CDR3 consists of 17 residues. V shed 4 bases and J shed 1 base, with 16 bases lying between them. Germline V lookup: CDR1 SEHNR, CDR2 FQNEAQ (reference sequence). This CDR3 is CASSYLAGTGNTGELFF. The CDR3, as DNA: TGTGCCAGCAGCTACCTTGCGGGGACCGGGAACACCGGGGAGCTGTTTTTT.

The CDR3 reads CASSERDYNEQFF. DNA for the CDR3: TGTGCCAGCAGTGAACGGGACTACAATGAGCAGTTCTTC. The chain has TRBV2 and TRBJ2-1; TRBD2 is a possible D gene (5 bases). CDR3 length: 13 amino acids. With 2 bases removed from V and 3 bases from J, the gap between germline ends came to 5 bases. The V gene's germline CDR1 is SNHLY and CDR2 FYNNEI.

The chain combines TRBV30 with TRBJ2-2; TRBD2 matches 9 bases. CDR3 size: 15 residues. Germline loops: CDR1 GTSNPN, CDR2 SVGIG (reference sequence). V shed 3 bases, J shed 6 bases, and the junction held 8 bases outside the gene matches. The CDR3 is CAWSLMGLAAGELFF. DNA for the CDR3: TGTGCCTGGAGCTTGATGGGACTAGCCGCCGGGGAGCTGTTTTTT.

This clonotype was picked up one time. In DNA form, the CDR3 reads TGTGCCTGGAGTACAGGGGCGGTGAGCACTGAAGCTTTCTTT. Translation: CAWSTGAVSTEAFF. This chain connects TRBV30 to TRBJ1-1; 7 nucleotides match TRBD1. V trimming: 2 bases; J trimming: 4 bases; junction bases outside the gene matches: 7. CDR3 length: 14 residues. CDR1 is GTSNPN, CDR2 SVGIG, per germline (reference sequence).

V and J are TRBV29-1 and TRBJ2-2; 7 nucleotides match TRBD1. The V gene end was trimmed by 6 bases and the J gene end by 0 bases; junction bases not matched to a gene: 4. Germline V gene lookup returns CDR1 SQVTM and CDR2 ANQGSEA. This CDR3 has 14 residues. The CDR3 loop is CSVDRAANTGELFF. In DNA form, the CDR3 reads TGCAGCGTCGACAGGGCCGCGAACACCGGGGAGCTGTTTTTT.

The chain employs TRBV5-6 and TRBJ2-7, with TRBD1 identical over 7 bases. V lost 4 bases and J lost 9; bases outside the gene matches: 22. The length of the CDR3 is 17 residues. The V gene's germline CDR1 is SGHDT and CDR2 YYEEEE. In nucleotides, the CDR3 is TGTGCCAGCAGCCGTTCCCCCGCCGGGACAGAAAAAGCAGGGCAGTACTTC. This sequence encodes CASSRSPAGTEKAGQYF.

The chain combines TRBV30 with TRBJ2-1; D gene uncertain. Between the trimmed V and J ends, which lost 1 base and 6 bases, there was a span of 7 bases. The CDR3 is 12 residues long. Germline V gene lookup returns CDR1 GTSNPN and CDR2 SVGIG (reference sequence). The CDR3 coding sequence is TGTGCCTGGAGTGGCTCGGGCAATGAGCAGTTCTTC. Amino acids: CAWSGSGNEQFF.

V and J are TRBV3-1 and TRBJ2-2; weak D call: TRBD2 (6 bases). The length of the CDR3 is 18 residues. Germline-derived CDR1 and CDR2 are LGHDT and YNNKEL (reference sequence). V lost 0 bases, J lost 0 bases, and 14 bases lay in between. CDR3 residues: CASSQDHHSGPNTGELFF. CDR3 nucleotide sequence: TGTGCCAGCAGCCAAGATCATCATAGCGGCCCGAACACCGGGGAGCTGTTTTTT.

This chain links TRBV9 with TRBJ2-7, with a tentative D call TRBD2 (6 bases). Trimming stripped 4 bases from V and 3 bases from J, with 14 bases between. CDR1 and CDR2 (germline): SGDLS, YYNGEE. The length of the CDR3 is 14 residues. The CDR3 DNA sequence: TGTGCCAGCAGCCTAGGGACTGAAAACTACGAGCAGTACTTC. This translates into CASSLGTENYEQYF.